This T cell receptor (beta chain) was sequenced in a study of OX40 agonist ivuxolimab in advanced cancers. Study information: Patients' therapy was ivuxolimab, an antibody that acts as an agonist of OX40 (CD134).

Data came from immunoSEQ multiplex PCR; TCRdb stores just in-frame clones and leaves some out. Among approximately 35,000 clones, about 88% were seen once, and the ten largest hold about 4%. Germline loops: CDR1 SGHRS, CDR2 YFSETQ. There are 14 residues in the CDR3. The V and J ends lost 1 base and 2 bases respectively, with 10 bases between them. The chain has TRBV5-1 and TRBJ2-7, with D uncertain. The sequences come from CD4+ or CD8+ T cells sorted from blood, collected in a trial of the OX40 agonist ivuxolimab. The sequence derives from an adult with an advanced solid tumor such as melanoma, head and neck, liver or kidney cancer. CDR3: CASSLSSRAYEQYF. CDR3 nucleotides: TGCGCCAGCAGCTTGAGTTCAAGGGCCTACGAGCAGTACTTC.